These 5 T cell receptor beta chains came from one sample sequenced in a study of blood T cells in healthy people across ages. A second PCR of 7 to 11 cycles used a sample-barcoded 5' primer and a J-beta primer mix. Using its own MiXCR run on the 5' RACE reads, TCRdb lists one record per CDR3 protein. Here the sample spans hundreds of thousands of distinct CDR3 sequences, less than 60% being singletons. Sequencing used blood. The receptors were gathered from a man older than 75 in good health.

This clonotype was found a few times. The V and J genes are TRBV12-3 or TRBV12-4 and TRBJ2-1; the match to TRBD2 covers 13 bases. V lost 7 bases to trimming and J lost 7 bases; unmatched junction nucleotides: 13. The CDR3 has 17 residues. The CDR3: CASTALAGGPVRNEQFF. The DNA for the CDR3 is TGTGCCAGCACTGCACTAGCGGGAGGGCCCGTGAGGAATGAGCAGTTCTTC.

The rearrangement links TRBV5-5 to TRBJ1-6; the D is unclear. The germline V gene has CDR1 SGHKS and CDR2 YYEKEE (reference sequence). CDR3 length: 12 residues. V was trimmed by 3 bases and J by 6 bases, leaving 4 bases between them. CDR3 in amino acids: CASSSTNSPLHF. CDR3 in DNA: TGTGCCAGCAGCTCGACTAATTCACCCCTCCACTTT.

CDR3 sequence reads: CASSFEWDNEQYF. The CDR3 region has the DNA TGTGCCAGCAGCTTCGAGTGGGACAACGAGCAGTACTTC. The genes are TRBV3-1 and TRBJ2-7, with D tentatively TRBD1 (6 bases). The V gene's germline CDR1 is LGHDT and CDR2 YNNKEL (reference sequence). Trimming removed 5 bases at V and 5 bases at J, with 13 bases between. The CDR3 is 13 residues long.

In this sample, this clonotype turned up a few times. CDR3 nucleotide sequence: TGTGCCAGCAGCTTCGACGGGACTAGCAATGAGCAGTTCTTC. Protein product: CASSFDGTSNEQFF. The chain links TRBV11-1 to TRBJ2-1, with 8 bases that match TRBD2. V was pared by 3 bases and J by 6 bases, with 4 bases of the junction left unmatched. CDR3 length: 14 amino acids. From germline, CDR1 is SGHAT and CDR2 FQDESV (reference sequence).

This clonotype was observed a few times. The chain combines TRBV20-1 with TRBJ2-3; TRBD2 matches at 11 bases. This CDR3 contains 14 residues. V gave up 6 bases and J gave up 3 bases; unmatched junction bases: 5. Germline values: CDR1 DFQATT, CDR2 SNEGSKA (reference sequence). The CDR3 coding sequence is TGCAGTGCAAAACTAGCGGGAGTGACAGATACGCAGTATTTT. Its translation: CSAKLAGVTDTQYF.